This is a list of T cell receptor beta chains from one sample in a study of cytomegalovirus exposure and HLA in healthy donors. Assay used: immunoSEQ multiplex PCR; TCRdb lists only in-frame clones, some missing. The table has some 160,000 clones, around nine tenths seen once; the top ten hold around 1.8%. Sequencing was performed on PBMCs. Receptors were obtained from a woman in her late teens or twenties in good health and CMV-seronegative. The CDR3 runs from the conserved cysteine through the conserved F or W. The D gene is left open where the match is weak. Only part of the rows carry a size: once, few, many, or a class if the clone is expanded.

cdr3_aa,cdr3_nt,v_call,clone_size,j_call,d_call
CASSIDNYNEQFF,TGTGCCAGTAGTATAGACAATTACAATGAGCAGTTCTTC,TRBV19,NA,TRBJ2-1,NA
CASSFRGLNVEQYF,TGTGCCAGCAGTTTCAGGGGCCTCAATGTTGAGCAGTACTTC,TRBV28,NA,TRBJ2-7,NA
CASSKTGLDGYTF,TGTGCCAGCAGCAAGACAGGGCTAGATGGCTACACCTTC,TRBV28,NA,TRBJ1-2,TRBD1
CASSLAGDEQYF,TGTGCCAGCAGCCTAGCGGGAGACGAGCAGTACTTC,TRBV11-2,NA,TRBJ2-7,TRBD2
CASTPGQALTDTQYF,TGTGCCAGCACCCCGGGACAGGCGCTCACAGATACGCAGTATTTT,TRBV18,NA,TRBJ2-3,TRBD1
CASSLVTGANQPQHF,TGCGCCAGCAGCTTGGTAACAGGGGCCAATCAGCCCCAGCATTTT,TRBV5-1,NA,TRBJ1-5,TRBD1
CASSRKQGTDGYTF,TGTGCCAGCAGCCGGAAACAGGGGACGGATGGCTACACCTTC,TRBV7-2,NA,TRBJ1-2,TRBD1
CASRKGQASGNTIYF,TGTGCCAGCAGGAAGGGACAGGCCTCTGGAAACACCATATATTTT,TRBV6-4,once,TRBJ1-3,TRBD1
CASSRLGGPGELFF,TGTGCCTCCTCGAGGTTAGGGGGCCCCGGGGAGCTGTTTTTT,TRBV6-6,NA,TRBJ2-2,TRBD1
CASSPSPSGYNEQFF,TGTGCCAGCAGCCCCTCCCCTAGCGGATACAATGAGCAGTTCTTC,TRBV7-2,NA,TRBJ2-1,TRBD2
CAWVWGDPPYEQYF,TGTGCCTGGGTTTGGGGGGATCCTCCCTACGAGCAGTACTTC,TRBV30,NA,TRBJ2-7,NA
CAGSTGRALSEAFF,TGTGCCGGATCAACAGGGAGGGCCCTCTCTGAAGCTTTCTTT,TRBV6-1,NA,TRBJ1-1,NA
CASSLRSGGGVYNEQFF,TGTGCCAGCAGCCTCAGATCGGGCGGGGGAGTATACAATGAGCAGTTCTTC,TRBV7-2,NA,TRBJ2-1,TRBD2
CASSWPDGHEQYF,TGTGCCAGCAGCTGGCCGGATGGGCACGAGCAGTACTTC,TRBV5-4,NA,TRBJ2-7,NA
CASSPREGELFF,TGTGCCAGCTCACCACGGGAGGGGGAGCTGTTTTTT,TRBV18,NA,TRBJ2-2,NA
CASSSAAGAHYEQYF,TGTGCCAGCAGCTCCGCCGCGGGGGCCCACTACGAGCAGTACTTC,TRBV7-2,once,TRBJ2-7,NA
CASSEVGLAGLLPSYNEQFF,TGTGCCAGCAGTGAAGTGGGACTAGCGGGACTACTTCCTTCCTACAATGAGCAGTTCTTC,TRBV2,NA,TRBJ2-1,TRBD2
CATSRPLRGGVYEQYF,TGTGCCACCAGCAGGCCCCTGAGGGGGGGCGTATACGAGCAGTACTTC,TRBV15,NA,TRBJ2-7,NA
CASTIPHGFF,TGTGCCAGCACAATTCCGCACGGGTTCTTC,TRBV7-9,NA,TRBJ2-1,NA
CATSRDGGGAGEQFF,TGTGCCACCAGCAGAGATGGCGGGGGGGCCGGTGAGCAGTTCTTC,TRBV15,once,TRBJ2-1,TRBD2
CASSLGRASTYEQYF,TGCGCCAGCAGCTTGGGGAGGGCTTCCACCTACGAGCAGTACTTC,TRBV5-1,NA,TRBJ2-7,NA
CASNSYREDQETQYF,TGTGCCAGCAACAGTTATCGGGAAGACCAAGAGACCCAGTACTTC,TRBV6-6,NA,TRBJ2-5,NA
CASSTGTGPPYEQYF,TGCGCCAGCAGCACCGGGACAGGGCCCCCCTACGAGCAGTACTTC,TRBV5-1,NA,TRBJ2-7,TRBD1
CATSGAGDSYEKLFF,TGTGCCACCAGCGGGGCAGGGGATTCGTATGAAAAACTGTTTTTT,TRBV15,NA,TRBJ1-4,NA